The present T cell receptor beta chain was sequenced within a study of long-term antiretroviral therapy in people with HIV. The immunoSEQ assay was v3.0, run at survey level. Method: immunoSEQ multiplex PCR; TCRdb's copy keeps in-frame clones and lacks some. Of about 17,000 clones listed, 80% to 85% are singletons. This clone was counted between two and nine times. The clonotype comes from a man aged 50-59 years with HIV. Here the sequenced sample was unsorted PBMCs, taken 0.3 years before starting antiretroviral therapy.

The CDR3 loop reads CASSLTSDSYGYTF. The CDR3 region has the DNA TGTGCCAGCAGCCTAACCTCGGACAGCTATGGCTACACCTTC. The V call is TRBV7-2, the J call TRBJ1-2; tentatively, D is TRBD1 (6 bases). The V gene's germline CDR1 is SGHTA and CDR2 FQGNSA. The CDR3 runs to 14 residues. Trimming removed 5 bases at V and 4 bases at J, with 14 bases between.